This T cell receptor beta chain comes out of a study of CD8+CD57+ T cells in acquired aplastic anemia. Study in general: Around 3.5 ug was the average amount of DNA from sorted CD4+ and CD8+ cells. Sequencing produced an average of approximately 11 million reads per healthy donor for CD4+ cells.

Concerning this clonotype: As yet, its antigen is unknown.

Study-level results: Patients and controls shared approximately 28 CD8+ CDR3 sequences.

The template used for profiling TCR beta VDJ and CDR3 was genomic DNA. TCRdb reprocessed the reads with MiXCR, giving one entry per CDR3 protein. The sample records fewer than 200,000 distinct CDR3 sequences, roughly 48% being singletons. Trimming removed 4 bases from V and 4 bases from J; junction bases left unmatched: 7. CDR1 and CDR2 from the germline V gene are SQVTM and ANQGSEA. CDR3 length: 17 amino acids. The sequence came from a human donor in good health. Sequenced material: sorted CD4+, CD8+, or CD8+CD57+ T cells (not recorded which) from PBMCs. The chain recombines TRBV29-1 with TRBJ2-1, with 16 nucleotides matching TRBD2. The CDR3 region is CSVAGTSGRAGYNEQFF. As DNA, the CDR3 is TGCAGCGTTGCCGGGACTAGCGGGAGGGCGGGATACAATGAGCAGTTCTTC.